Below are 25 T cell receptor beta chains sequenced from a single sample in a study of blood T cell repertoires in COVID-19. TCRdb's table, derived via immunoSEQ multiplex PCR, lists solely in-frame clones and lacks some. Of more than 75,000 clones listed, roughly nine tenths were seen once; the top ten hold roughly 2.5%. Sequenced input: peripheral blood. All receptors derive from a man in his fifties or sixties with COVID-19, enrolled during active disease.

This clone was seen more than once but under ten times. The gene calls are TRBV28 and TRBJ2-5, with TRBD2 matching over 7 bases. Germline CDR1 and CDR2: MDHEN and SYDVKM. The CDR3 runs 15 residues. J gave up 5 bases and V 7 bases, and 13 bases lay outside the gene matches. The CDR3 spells CASTSASGGRETQYF. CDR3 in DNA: TGTGCCAGCACCTCGGCTAGCGGTGGTCGCGAGACCCAGTACTTC.

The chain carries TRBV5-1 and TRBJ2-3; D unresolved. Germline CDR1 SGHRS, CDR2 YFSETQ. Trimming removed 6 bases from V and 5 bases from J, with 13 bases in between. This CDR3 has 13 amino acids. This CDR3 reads CASTLGGGDTQYF. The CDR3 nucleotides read TGCGCCAGCACCCTCGGCGGCGGAGATACGCAGTATTTT.

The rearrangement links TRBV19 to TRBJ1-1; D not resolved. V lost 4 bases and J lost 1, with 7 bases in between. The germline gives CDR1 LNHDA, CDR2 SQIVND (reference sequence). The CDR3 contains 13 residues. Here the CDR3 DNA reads TGTGCCAGTAGTACCGGCGGGAACACTGAAGCTTTCTTT. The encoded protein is CASSTGGNTEAFF.

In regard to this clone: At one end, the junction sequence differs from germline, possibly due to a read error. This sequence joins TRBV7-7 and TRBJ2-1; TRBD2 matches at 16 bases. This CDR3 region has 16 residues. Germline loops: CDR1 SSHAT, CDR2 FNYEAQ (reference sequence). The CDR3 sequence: CASSPPGLAGGGEQFF. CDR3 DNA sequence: TGTGCTAGCAGCCCCCCGGGACTAGCGGGGGGGGGTGAGCAGTTCTTC. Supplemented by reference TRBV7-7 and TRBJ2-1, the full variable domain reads GAGVSQSPRYKVTKRGQDVTLRCDPISSHATLYWYQQALGQGPEFLTYFNYEAQPDKSGLPSDRFSAERPEGSISTLTIQRTEQRDSAMYRCASSPPGLAGGGEQFFGPGTRLTVL.

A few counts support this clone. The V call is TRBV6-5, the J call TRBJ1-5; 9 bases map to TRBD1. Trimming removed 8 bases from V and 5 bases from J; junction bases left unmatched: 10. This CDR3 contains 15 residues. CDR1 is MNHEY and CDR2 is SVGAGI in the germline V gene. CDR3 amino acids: CASSPPGTGHQPQHF. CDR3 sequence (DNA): TGTGCCAGCTCCCCTCCCGGGACAGGGCATCAGCCCCAGCATTTT.

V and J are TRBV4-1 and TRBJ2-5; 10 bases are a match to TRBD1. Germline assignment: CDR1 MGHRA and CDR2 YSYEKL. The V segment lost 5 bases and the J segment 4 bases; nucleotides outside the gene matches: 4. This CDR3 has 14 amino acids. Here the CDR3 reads CASSSTGGGETQYF. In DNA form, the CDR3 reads TGCGCCAGCAGCTCGACAGGGGGCGGAGAGACCCAGTACTTC.

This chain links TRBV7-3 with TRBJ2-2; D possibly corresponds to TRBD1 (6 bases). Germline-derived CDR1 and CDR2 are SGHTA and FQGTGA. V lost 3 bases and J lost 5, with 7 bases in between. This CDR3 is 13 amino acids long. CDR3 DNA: TGTGCCAGCAGCTTGCAGGGGACCGGGGAGCTGTTTTTT. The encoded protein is CASSLQGTGELFF. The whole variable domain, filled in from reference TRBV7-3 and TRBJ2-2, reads GAGVSQTPSNKVTEKGKYVELRCDPISGHTALYWYRQSLGQGPEFLIYFQGTGAADDSGLPNDRFFAVRPEGSVSTLKIQRTERGDSAVYLCASSLQGTGELFFGEGSRLTVL.

This CDR3 reads CASSLSGSRETQYF. The DNA for the CDR3 is TGTGCCAGCAGCTTGTCGGGGTCCCGAGAGACCCAGTACTTC. V usage is TRBV5-4 and J usage is TRBJ2-5, with D perhaps matching TRBD2 (5 bases). V shed 1 base and J shed 4 bases, with 11 bases lying between them. CDR3 length: 14 amino acids. Germline V gives CDR1 SGHNT, CDR2 YYREEE (reference sequence).

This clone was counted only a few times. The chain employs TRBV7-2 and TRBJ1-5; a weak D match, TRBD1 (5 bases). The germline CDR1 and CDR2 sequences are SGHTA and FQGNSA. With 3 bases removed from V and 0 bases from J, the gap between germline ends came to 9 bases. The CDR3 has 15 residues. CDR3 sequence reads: CASSLTDNSNQPQHF. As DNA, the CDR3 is TGTGCCAGCAGCTTGACAGATAATAGCAATCAGCCCCAGCATTTT.

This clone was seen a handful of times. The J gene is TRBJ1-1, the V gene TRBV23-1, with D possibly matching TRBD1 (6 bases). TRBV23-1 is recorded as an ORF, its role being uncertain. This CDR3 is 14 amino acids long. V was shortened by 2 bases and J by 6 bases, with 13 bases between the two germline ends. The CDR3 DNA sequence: TGCGCCAGCAGTCAACCGGGACAAAAAGCTGAAGCTTTCTTT. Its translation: CASSQPGQKAEAFF.

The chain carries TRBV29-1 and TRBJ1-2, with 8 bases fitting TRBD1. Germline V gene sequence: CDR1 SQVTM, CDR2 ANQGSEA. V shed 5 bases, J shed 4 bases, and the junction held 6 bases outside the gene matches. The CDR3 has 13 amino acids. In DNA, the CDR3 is TGCAGCGTTCTTTTACAGGGGGTCTATGGCTACACCTTC. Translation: CSVLLQGVYGYTF.

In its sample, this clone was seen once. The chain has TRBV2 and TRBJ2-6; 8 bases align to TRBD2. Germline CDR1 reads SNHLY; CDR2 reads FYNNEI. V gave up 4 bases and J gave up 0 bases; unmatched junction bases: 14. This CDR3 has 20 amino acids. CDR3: CASSVAGGFLAGSGANVLTF. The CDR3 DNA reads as TGTGCCAGCAGTGTTGCGGGGGGATTTCTAGCCGGCTCTGGGGCCAACGTCCTGACTTTC. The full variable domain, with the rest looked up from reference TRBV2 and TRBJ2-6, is EPEVTQTPSHQVTQMGQEVILRCVPISNHLYFYWYRQILGQKVEFLVSFYNNEISEKSEIFDDQFSVERPDGSNFTLKIRSTKLEDSAMYFCASSVAGGFLAGSGANVLTFGAGSRLTVL.

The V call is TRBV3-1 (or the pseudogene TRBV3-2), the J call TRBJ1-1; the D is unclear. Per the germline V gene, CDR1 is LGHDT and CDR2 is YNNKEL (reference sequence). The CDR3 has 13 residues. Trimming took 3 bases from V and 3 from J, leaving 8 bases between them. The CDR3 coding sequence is TGTGCCAGCAGCCAGAACCAGGACACTGAAGCTTTCTTT. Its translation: CASSQNQDTEAFF.

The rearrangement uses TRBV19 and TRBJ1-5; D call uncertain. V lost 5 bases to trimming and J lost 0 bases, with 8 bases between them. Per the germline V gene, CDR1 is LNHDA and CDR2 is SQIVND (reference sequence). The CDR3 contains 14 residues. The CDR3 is CASSRESSNQPQHF. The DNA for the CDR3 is TGTGCCAGTAGTCGGGAATCTAGCAATCAGCCCCAGCATTTT.

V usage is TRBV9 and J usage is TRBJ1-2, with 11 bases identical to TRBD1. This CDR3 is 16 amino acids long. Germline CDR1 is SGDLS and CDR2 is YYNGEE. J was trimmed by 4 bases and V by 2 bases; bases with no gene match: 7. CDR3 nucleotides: TGTGCCAGCAGCGTTCGGGACAGGGGGTTCCCCTATGGCTACACCTTC. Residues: CASSVRDRGFPYGYTF.

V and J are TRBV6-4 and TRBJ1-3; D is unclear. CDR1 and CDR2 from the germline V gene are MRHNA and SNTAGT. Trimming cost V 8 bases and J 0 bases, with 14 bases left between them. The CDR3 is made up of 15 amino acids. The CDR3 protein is CASFVRSSSGNTIYF. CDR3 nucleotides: TGTGCCAGCTTCGTCCGGTCGAGCTCTGGAAACACCATATATTTT.

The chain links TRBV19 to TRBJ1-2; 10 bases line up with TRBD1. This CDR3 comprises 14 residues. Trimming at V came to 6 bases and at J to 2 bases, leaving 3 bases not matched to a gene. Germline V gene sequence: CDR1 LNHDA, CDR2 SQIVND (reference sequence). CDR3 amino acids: CASSPGQGNYGYTF. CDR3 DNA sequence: TGTGCCAGTAGCCCGGGACAGGGGAACTATGGCTACACCTTC.

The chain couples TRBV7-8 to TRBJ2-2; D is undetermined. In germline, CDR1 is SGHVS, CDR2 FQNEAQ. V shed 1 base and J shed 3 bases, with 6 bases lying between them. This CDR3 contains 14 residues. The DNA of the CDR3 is TGTGCCAGCAGCTTAGATACACACACCGGGGAGCTGTTTTTT. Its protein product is CASSLDTHTGELFF.

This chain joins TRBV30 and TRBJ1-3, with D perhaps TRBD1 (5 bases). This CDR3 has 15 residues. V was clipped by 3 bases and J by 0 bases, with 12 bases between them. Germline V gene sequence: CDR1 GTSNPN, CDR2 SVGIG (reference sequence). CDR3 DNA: TGTGCCTGGAGCCCAGACAGCCGCTCTGGAAACACCATATATTTT. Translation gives CAWSPDSRSGNTIYF.

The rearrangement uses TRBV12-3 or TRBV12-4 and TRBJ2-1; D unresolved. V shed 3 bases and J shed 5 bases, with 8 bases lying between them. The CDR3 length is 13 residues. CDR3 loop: CASSFTRNNEQFF. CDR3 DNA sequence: TGTGCCAGCAGTTTTACAAGAAACAATGAGCAGTTCTTC.

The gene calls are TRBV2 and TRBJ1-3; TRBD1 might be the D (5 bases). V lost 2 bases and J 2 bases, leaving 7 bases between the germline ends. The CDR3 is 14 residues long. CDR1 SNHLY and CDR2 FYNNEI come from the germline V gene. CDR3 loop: CASSEPRAGNTIYF. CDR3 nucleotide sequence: TGTGCCAGCAGTGAACCCAGGGCTGGAAACACCATATATTTT.

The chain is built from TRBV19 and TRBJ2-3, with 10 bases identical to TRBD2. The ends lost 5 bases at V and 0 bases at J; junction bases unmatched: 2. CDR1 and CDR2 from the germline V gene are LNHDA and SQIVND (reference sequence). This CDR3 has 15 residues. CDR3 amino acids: CASSFSGGSTDTQYF. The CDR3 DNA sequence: TGTGCCAGTAGTTTTAGCGGGGGGAGCACAGATACGCAGTATTTT. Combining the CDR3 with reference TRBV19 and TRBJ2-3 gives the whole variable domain DGGITQSPKYLFRKEGQNVTLSCEQNLNHDAMYWYRQDPGQGLRLIYYSQIVNDFQKGDIAEGYSVSREKKESFPLTVTSAQKNPTAFYLCASSFSGGSTDTQYFGPGTRLTVL.

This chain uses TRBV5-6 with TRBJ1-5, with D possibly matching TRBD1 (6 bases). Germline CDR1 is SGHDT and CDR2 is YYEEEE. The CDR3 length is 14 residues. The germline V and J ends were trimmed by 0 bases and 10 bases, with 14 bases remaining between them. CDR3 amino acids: CASSLGRTVGPQHF. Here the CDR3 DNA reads TGTGCCAGCAGCTTGGGCAGGACAGTGGGTCCCCAGCATTTT.

CDR3 region: CASSGQSSYYGYTF. CDR3 in DNA: TGTGCCAGTAGCGGACAGTCAAGTTACTATGGCTACACCTTC. The rearrangement uses TRBV19 and TRBJ1-2; TRBD1 might be the D (6 bases). Per the germline V gene, CDR1 is LNHDA and CDR2 is SQIVND (reference sequence). This CDR3 spans 14 amino acids. Trimming left V 6 bases short and J 3 bases short, with 14 bases between.

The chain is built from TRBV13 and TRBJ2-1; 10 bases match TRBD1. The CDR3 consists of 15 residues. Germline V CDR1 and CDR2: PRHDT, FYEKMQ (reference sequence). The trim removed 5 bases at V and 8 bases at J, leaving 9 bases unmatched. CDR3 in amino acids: CASSSDRGRSYEQFF. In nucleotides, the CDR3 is TGTGCCAGCAGCAGTGACAGGGGGCGTAGCTATGAGCAGTTCTTC.